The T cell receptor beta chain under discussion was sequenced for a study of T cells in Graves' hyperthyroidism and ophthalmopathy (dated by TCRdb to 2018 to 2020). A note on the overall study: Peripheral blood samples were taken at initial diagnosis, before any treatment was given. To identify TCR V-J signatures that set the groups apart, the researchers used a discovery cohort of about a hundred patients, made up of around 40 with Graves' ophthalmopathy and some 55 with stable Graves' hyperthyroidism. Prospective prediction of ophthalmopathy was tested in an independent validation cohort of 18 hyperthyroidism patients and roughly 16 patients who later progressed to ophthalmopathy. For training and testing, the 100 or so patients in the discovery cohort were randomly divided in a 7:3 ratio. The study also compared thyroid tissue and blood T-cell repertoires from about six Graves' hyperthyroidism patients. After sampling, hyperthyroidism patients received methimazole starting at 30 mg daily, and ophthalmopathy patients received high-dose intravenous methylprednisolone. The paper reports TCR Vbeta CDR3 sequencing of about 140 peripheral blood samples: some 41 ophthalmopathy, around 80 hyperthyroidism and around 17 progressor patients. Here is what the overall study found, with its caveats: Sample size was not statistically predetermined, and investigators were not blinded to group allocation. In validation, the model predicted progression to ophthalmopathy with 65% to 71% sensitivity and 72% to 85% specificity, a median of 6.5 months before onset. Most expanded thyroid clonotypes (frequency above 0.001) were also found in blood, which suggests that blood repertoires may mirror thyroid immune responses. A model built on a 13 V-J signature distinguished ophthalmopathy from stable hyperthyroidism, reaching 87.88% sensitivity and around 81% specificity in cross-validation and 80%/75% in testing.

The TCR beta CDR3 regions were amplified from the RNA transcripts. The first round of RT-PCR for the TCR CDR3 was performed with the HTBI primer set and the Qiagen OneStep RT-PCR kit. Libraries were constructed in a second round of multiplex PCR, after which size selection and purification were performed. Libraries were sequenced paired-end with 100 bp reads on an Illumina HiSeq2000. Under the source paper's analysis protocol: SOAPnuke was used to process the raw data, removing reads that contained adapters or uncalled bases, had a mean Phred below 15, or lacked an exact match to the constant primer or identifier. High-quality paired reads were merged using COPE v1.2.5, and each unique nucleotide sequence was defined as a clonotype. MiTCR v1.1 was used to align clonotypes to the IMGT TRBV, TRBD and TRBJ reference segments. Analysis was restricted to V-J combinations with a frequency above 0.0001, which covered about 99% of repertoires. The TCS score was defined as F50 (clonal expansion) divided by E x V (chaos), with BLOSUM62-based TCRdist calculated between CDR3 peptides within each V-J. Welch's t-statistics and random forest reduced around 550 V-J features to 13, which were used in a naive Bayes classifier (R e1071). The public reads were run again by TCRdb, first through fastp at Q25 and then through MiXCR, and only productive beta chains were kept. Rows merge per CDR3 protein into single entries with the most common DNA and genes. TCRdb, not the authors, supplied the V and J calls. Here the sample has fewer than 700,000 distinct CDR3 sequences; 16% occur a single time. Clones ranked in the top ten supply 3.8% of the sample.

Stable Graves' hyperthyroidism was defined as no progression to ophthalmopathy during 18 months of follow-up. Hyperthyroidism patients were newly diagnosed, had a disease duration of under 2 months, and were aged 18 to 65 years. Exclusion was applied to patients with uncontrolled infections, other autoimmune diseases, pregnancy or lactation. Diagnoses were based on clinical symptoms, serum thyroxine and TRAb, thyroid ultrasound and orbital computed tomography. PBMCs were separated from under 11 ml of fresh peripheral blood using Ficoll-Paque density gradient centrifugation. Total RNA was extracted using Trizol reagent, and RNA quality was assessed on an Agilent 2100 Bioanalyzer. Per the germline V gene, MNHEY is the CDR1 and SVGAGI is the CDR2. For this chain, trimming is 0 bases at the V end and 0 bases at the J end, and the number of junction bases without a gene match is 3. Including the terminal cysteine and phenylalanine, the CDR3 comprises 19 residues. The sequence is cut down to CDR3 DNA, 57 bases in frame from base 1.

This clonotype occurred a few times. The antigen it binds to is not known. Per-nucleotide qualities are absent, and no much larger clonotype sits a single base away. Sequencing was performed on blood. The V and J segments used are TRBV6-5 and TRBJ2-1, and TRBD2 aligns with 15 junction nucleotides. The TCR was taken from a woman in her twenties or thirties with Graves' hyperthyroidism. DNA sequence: TGTGCCAGCAGTTACTCTGGGACTAGCGGGAGGAGCTCCTACAATGAGCAGTTCTTC. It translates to CASSYSGTSGRSSYNEQFF.